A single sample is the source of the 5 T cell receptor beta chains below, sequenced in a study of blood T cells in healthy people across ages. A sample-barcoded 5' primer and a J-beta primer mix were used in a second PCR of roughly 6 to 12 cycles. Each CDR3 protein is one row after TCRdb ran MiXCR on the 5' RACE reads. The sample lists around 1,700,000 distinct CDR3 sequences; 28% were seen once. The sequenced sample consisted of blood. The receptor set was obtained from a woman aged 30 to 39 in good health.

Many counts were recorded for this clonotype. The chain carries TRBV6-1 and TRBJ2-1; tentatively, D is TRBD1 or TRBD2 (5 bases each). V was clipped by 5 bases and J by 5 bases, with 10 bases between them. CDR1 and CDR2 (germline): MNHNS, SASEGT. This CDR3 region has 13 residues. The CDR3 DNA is TGTGCCAGCAGTACCCAGGGAGACAATGAGCAGTTCTTC. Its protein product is CASSTQGDNEQFF.

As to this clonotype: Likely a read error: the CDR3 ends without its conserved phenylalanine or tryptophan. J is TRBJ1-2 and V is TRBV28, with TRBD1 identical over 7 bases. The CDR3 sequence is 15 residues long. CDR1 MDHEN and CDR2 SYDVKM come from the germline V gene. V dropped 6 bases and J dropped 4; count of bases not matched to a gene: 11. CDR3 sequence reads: CASREGQFTLYGYTL. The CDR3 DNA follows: TGTGCCAGCAGAGAGGGACAGTTTACTCTCTATGGCTACACCCTC.

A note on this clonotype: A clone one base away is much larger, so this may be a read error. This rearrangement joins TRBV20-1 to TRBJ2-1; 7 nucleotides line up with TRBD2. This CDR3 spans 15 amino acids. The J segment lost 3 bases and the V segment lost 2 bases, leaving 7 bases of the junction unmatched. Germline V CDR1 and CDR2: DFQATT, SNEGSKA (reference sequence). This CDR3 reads CSARNFAGVYNEQFF. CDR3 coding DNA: TGCAGTGCTAGAAATTTTGCGGGAGTCTACAATGAGCAGTTCTTC.

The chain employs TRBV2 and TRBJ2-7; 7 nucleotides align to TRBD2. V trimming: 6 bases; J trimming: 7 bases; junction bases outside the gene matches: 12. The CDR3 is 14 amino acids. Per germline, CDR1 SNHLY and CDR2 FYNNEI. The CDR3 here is CASRGSGTYNEQYF. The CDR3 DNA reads TGTGCCAGCAGAGGGAGCGGGACCTACAATGAGCAGTACTTC.

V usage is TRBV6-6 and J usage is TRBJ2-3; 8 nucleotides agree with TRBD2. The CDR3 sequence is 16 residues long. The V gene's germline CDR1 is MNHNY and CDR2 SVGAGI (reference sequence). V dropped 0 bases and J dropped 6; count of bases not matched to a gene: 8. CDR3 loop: CASSYSTAGAGDTQYF. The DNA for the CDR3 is TGTGCCAGCAGTTACTCTACAGCGGGGGCCGGGGATACGCAGTATTTT.